This T cell receptor (beta chain) was retrieved from a study of blood T cell repertoires in COVID-19. The CDR3 spans 15 residues. V was shortened by 4 bases and J by 1 base, with 14 bases between the two germline ends. Per the germline V gene, CDR1 is MDHEN and CDR2 is SYDVKM. Assay used: immunoSEQ multiplex PCR; TCRdb lists only in-frame clones, some missing. The repertoire has fewer than 200,000 clones, more than 75% of them found once; the top ten carry approximately 8%. One Seattle source followed patients from active infection through their disease course. The sequencing sample was made of peripheral blood. The rearrangement uses TRBV28 and TRBJ2-7, with a weak D call TRBD2 (5 bases). The clonotype comes from a woman aged 55-69 years with COVID-19, enrolled during active disease. The CDR3: CASSSPGSRSYEQYF. DNA for the CDR3: TGTGCCAGCAGTTCCCCGGGGTCTAGGTCCTACGAGCAGTACTTC.